What follows are 18 T cell receptor beta chains derived from one specimen sequenced in a study of T cell repertoires in cytomegalovirus infection. The antigens these receptors bind are not known. Using its own MiXCR run on the reads, TCRdb lists one record per CDR3 protein. The repertoire holds around 230,000 distinct CDR3 sequences, with about 38% as singletons. The source was CD8+ T cells from cultured PBMCs, collected from culture after CMV antigen stimulation. These receptors were obtained from a human donor in good health (CMV status not recorded). Some clones in this sample may be carry-over from other donors' samples.

Remarks on this clonotype: The junction differs from germline at one of its ends, possibly a read error. This chain links TRBV2 with TRBJ1-2; D perhaps matches TRBD1 (5 bases). Germline assignment: CDR1 SNHLY and CDR2 FYNNEI. The length of the CDR3 is 15 residues. CDR3 sequence reads: CASNDSLSHWGGSTF. DNA for the CDR3: TGTGCCAGCAATGACAGCCTCTCCCACTGGGGAGGCTCCACCTTC.

This clonotype was observed a few times. This chain uses TRBV29-1 with TRBJ2-7; D remains unclear. Per the germline V gene, CDR1 is SQVTM and CDR2 is ANQGSEA. This CDR3 is 12 amino acids long. V lost 3 bases and J lost 3, with 9 bases in between. Here the CDR3 DNA reads TGCAGCGTTGAGGTAGCTTTCTACGAGCAGTACTTC. Translation: CSVEVAFYEQYF.

This chain joins TRBV10-1 and TRBJ2-3, with TRBD2 as a possible D gene (7 bases). V was clipped by 8 bases and J by 6 bases, with 18 bases between them. Germline V gene lookup returns CDR1 WNHNN and CDR2 SYGVQD (reference sequence). This CDR3 comprises 14 residues. This CDR3 reads CASSGGASRDTQYF. The DNA of the CDR3 is TGCGCCAGCTCGGGGGGCGCTTCGCGGGATACGCAGTATTTT.

Only a few counts were recorded for this clonotype. CDR3 coding DNA: TGCGCCAGCAGCCAGCCGGGACTCAAGTACGAGCAGTACTTC. It specifies CASSQPGLKYEQYF. The chain combines TRBV4-1 with TRBJ2-7; a possible D gene is TRBD2 (6 bases). Germline-derived CDR1 and CDR2 are MGHRA and YSYEKL. V gave up 3 bases and J gave up 4 bases, with 13 bases separating them. CDR3 length equals 14 residues.

CDR3: CASSEADRGIINEQFF. The CDR3 coding sequence is TGTGCCAGCAGTGAAGCTGACAGGGGGATTATAAATGAGCAGTTCTTC. This chain links TRBV6-1 with TRBJ2-1; 9 nucleotides line up with TRBD1. This CDR3 is built from 16 residues. Per germline, CDR1 MNHNS and CDR2 SASEGT. The ends lost 0 bases at V and 7 bases at J; junction bases unmatched: 7.

The chain links TRBV12-3 or TRBV12-4 to TRBJ1-1; possible D gene TRBD1, 6 bases. With 9 bases removed from V and 4 bases from J, the gap between germline ends came to 18 bases. The CDR3 is 14 residues long. CDR3 coding DNA: TGTGCCAGTCGCACTAAGGGGGGTGGCACTGAAGCTTTCTTT. It codes for CASRTKGGGTEAFF.

V usage is TRBV29-1 and J usage is TRBJ1-2; 7 nucleotides align to TRBD1. CDR3 length: 13 residues. V lost 7 bases, J lost 1 base, and 6 bases stayed unmatched. In germline, CDR1 is SQVTM, CDR2 ANQGSEA. The CDR3 DNA reads as TGCAGCGGGTTGGACAGGATTAACTATGGCTACACCTTC. Protein product: CSGLDRINYGYTF.

The V call is TRBV20-1, the J call TRBJ2-2; D unresolved. The CDR3 extends over 13 amino acids. The germline CDR1 and CDR2 sequences are DFQATT and SNEGSKA (reference sequence). V was clipped by 2 bases and J by 1 base, with 5 bases between them. CDR3 in DNA: TGCAGTGCTAGAATCAGGAACACCGGGGAGCTGTTTTTT. Translation: CSARIRNTGELFF.

The chain carries TRBV20-1 and TRBJ2-4; a weak D match, TRBD1 (5 bases). Trimming cost V 4 bases and J 2 bases, with 12 bases left between them. The CDR3 runs 14 residues. Germline-derived CDR1 and CDR2 are DFQATT and SNEGSKA (reference sequence). The CDR3 region is CSANKGLSKNIQYF. In DNA, the CDR3 is TGCAGTGCTAATAAGGGGTTATCCAAAAACATTCAGTACTTC.

This clonotype was detected only a few times. The chain links TRBV20-1 to TRBJ2-6; D call uncertain. The CDR3 length is 17 residues. V was pared by 0 bases and J by 0 bases, with 12 bases between. Germline-derived CDR1 and CDR2 are DFQATT and SNEGSKA (reference sequence). CDR3 bases: TGCAGTGCTAGAGATCTTACGAGGAGCTCTGGGGCCAACGTCCTGACTTTC. Translating it yields CSARDLTRSSGANVLTF.

The sample holds many counts of this clonotype. V is TRBV7-9 and J is TRBJ2-1; TRBD1 agrees at 10 bases. V gave up 4 bases and J gave up 4 bases; unmatched junction bases: 4. The CDR3 length is 15 residues. Per the germline V gene, CDR1 is SEHNR and CDR2 is FQNEAQ (reference sequence). The CDR3 region has the DNA TGTGCCAGCAGCTCTCGGGACAGGGGATACAATGAGCAGTTCTTC. It translates to CASSSRDRGYNEQFF. The whole variable domain, remainder taken from reference TRBV7-9 and TRBJ2-1, is DTGVSQNPRHKITKRGQNVTFRCDPISEHNRLYWYRQTLGQGPEFLTYFQNEAQLEKSRLLSDRFSAERPKGSFSTLEIQRTEQGDSAMYLCASSSRDRGYNEQFFGPGTRLTVL.

This clonotype appeared once. The rearrangement links TRBV7-9 to TRBJ2-7, with TRBD1 identical over 11 bases. Germline CDR1 and CDR2: SEHNR and FQNEAQ (reference sequence). V shed 6 bases and J 6 bases; nucleotides not matched to a gene: 19. This CDR3 region has 18 residues. CDR3 region: CASSSAWETGQGVREQYF. DNA for the CDR3: TGTGCCAGCAGTTCCGCCTGGGAGACGGGACAGGGGGTTCGCGAGCAGTACTTC.

V is TRBV4-2 and J is TRBJ2-7; possibly TRBD1 for D (6 bases). The V gene lost 0 bases and the J gene lost 3 bases, with 21 bases spanning the gap. The CDR3 spans 18 residues. Per germline, CDR1 LGHNA and CDR2 YNFKEQ. CDR3 amino acids: CASSQDLAGTGTIYEQYF. CDR3 bases: TGTGCCAGCAGCCAAGATCTCGCTGGTACAGGGACAATCTACGAGCAGTACTTC.

The V gene is TRBV6-1, the J gene TRBJ2-2; no clear D. Germline CDR1 and CDR2: MNHNS and SASEGT. V was clipped by 1 base and J by 1 base, with 10 bases between them. The CDR3 runs 16 residues. The CDR3 coding sequence is TGTGCCAGCAGTGAAGGAATCCCCAGGAACACCGGGGAGCTGTTTTTT. This codes for CASSEGIPRNTGELFF.

This clonotype turned up a few times. The chain employs TRBV27 and TRBJ2-1; 7 bases are shared with TRBD2. Per germline, CDR1 MNHEY and CDR2 SMNVEV (reference sequence). The J segment lost 0 bases and the V segment lost 5 bases, leaving 4 bases of the junction unmatched. The CDR3 is 15 amino acids. The CDR3 reads CASSTIAGSYNEQFF. The CDR3 DNA reads TGTGCCAGCAGTACGATAGCGGGCTCCTACAATGAGCAGTTCTTC.

This clonotype was found a few times. The chain has TRBV20-1 and TRBJ1-3; the D is unclear. Germline lookup yields CDR1 DFQATT and CDR2 SNEGSKA (reference sequence). The V and J ends lost 0 bases and 2 bases respectively, with 11 bases between them. The CDR3 loop spans 15 amino acids. In nucleotides, the CDR3 is TGCAGTGCTAGAGATAGAAGCTTTACTGGAAACACCATATATTTT. Encoded protein: CSARDRSFTGNTIYF.

The rearrangement links TRBV3-1 to TRBJ2-4, with TRBD2 matching over 15 bases. This CDR3 contains 18 residues. V shed 3 bases and J 1 base; nucleotides not matched to a gene: 4. CDR1 and CDR2 (germline): LGHDT, YNNKEL (reference sequence). CDR3 loop: CASSQGLAGGVAKNIQYF. The CDR3, as DNA: TGTGCCAGCAGCCAGGGACTAGCGGGAGGAGTGGCCAAAAACATTCAGTACTTC.

The chain carries TRBV7-9 and TRBJ2-1; D ambiguous. The CDR3 covers 16 residues. V lost 5 bases, J lost 0 bases, and 14 bases lay in between. CDR1 and CDR2 from the germline V gene are SEHNR and FQNEAQ (reference sequence). The CDR3 loop is CASSQLLGSSYNEQFF. Written as DNA, the CDR3 is TGTGCCAGCAGCCAATTACTCGGTAGCTCCTACAATGAGCAGTTCTTC.